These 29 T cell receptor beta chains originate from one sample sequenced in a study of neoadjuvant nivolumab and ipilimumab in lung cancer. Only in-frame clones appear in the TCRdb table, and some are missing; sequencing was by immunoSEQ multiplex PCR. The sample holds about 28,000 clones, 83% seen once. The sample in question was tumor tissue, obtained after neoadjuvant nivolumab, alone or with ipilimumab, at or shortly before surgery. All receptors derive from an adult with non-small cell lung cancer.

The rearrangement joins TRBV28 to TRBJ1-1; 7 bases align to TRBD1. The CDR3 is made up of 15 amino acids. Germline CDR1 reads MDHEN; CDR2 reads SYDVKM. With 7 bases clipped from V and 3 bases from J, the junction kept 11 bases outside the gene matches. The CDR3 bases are TGTGCCAGCACCACCGGTGCCAGGGGGGACACTGAAGCTTTCTTT. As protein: CASTTGARGDTEAFF.

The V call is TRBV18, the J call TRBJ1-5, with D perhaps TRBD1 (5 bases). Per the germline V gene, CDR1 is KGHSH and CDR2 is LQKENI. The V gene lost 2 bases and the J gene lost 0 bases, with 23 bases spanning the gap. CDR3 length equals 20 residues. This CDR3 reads CASSPISPRDHLYSNQPQHF. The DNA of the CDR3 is TGTGCCAGCTCACCAATCTCCCCCAGGGACCATCTTTATAGCAATCAGCCCCAGCATTTT. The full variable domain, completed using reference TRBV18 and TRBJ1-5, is NAGVMQNPRHLVRRRGQEARLRCSPMKGHSHVYWYRQLPEEGLKFMVYLQKENIIDESGMPKERFSAEFPKEGPSILRIQQVVRGDSAAYFCASSPISPRDHLYSNQPQHFGDGTRLSIL.

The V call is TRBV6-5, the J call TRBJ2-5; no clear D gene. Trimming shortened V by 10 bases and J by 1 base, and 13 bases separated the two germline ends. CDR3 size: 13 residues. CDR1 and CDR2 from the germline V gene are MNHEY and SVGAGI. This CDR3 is CATGRAIQETQYF. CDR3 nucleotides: TGTGCCACGGGTAGGGCCATCCAAGAGACCCAGTACTTC.

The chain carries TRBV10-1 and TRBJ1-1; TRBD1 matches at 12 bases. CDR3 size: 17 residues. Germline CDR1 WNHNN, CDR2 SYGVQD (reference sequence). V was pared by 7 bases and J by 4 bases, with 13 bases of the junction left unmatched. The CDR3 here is CASKTLGTGGLSTEAFF. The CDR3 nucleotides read TGCGCCAGCAAGACGTTAGGGACAGGGGGCTTAAGCACTGAAGCTTTCTTT.

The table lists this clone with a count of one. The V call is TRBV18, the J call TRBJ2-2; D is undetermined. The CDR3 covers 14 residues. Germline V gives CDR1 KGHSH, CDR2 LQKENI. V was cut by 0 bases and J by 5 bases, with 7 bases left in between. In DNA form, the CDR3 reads TGTGCCAGCTCACCACCGTCTTTTACCGGGGAGCTGTTTTTT. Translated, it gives CASSPPSFTGELFF.

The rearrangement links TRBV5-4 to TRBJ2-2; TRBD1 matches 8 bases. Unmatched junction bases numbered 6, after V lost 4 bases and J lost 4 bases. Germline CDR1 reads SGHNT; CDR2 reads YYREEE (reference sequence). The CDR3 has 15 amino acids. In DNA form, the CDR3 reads TGTGCCAGCAGCAAGATCGACAGGGGCACCGGGGAGCTGTTTTTT. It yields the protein CASSKIDRGTGELFF.

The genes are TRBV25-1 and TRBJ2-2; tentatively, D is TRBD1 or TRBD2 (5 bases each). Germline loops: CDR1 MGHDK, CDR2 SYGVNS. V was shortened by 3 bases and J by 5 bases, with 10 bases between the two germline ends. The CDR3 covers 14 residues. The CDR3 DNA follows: TGTGCCAGCAGTGAGCGAGGGGATACCGGGGAGCTGTTTTTT. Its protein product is CASSERGDTGELFF.

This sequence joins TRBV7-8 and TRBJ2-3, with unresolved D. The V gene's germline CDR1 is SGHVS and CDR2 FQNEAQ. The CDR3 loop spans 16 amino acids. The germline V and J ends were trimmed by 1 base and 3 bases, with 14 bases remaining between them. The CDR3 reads CASSLGPNGWTDTQYF. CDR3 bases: TGTGCCAGCAGCTTAGGGCCAAACGGATGGACAGATACGCAGTATTTT.

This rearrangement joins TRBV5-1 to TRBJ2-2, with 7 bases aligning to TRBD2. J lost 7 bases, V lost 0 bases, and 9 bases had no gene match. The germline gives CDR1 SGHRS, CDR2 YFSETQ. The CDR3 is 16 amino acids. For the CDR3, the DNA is TGCGCCAGCAGCTTGGATCCCAGCGGGACGGGCGGGGAGCTGTTTTTT. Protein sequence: CASSLDPSGTGGELFF.

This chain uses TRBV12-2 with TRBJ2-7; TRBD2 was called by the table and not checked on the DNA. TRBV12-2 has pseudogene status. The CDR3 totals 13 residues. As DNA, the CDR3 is TGTGCAAGGCATCGGGGATTCTCCTACGAGCAGTACTTC. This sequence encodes CARHRGFSYEQYF.

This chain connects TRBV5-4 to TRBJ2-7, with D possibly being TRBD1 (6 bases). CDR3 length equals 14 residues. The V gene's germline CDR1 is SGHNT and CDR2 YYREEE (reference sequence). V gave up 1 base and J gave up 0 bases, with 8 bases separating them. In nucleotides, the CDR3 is TGTGCCAGCAGCTTGCAACAGGGCTCCTACGAGCAGTACTTC. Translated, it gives CASSLQQGSYEQYF. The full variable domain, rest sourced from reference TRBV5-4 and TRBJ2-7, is ETGVTQSPTHLIKTRGQQVTLRCSSQSGHNTVSWYQQALGQGPQFIFQYYREEENGRGNFPPRFSGLQFPNYSSELNVNALELDDSALYLCASSLQQGSYEQYFGPGTRLTVT.

In nucleotides, the CDR3 is TGTGCCGAAGAACCGCATGGATCGACCGGGGAGCTGTTTTTT. As protein: CAEEPHGSTGELFF. The chain carries TRBV7-2 and TRBJ2-2; the D is unclear. The germline gives CDR1 SGHTA, CDR2 FQGNSA. Trimming removed 11 bases from V and 5 bases from J, with 18 bases in between. The CDR3 runs to 14 residues.

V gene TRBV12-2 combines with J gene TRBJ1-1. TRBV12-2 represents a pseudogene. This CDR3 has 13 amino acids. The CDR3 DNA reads TGTGCAAGTCGCCCAGTAGGTATCACTGAAGCTTTCTTT. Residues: CASRPVGITEAFF.

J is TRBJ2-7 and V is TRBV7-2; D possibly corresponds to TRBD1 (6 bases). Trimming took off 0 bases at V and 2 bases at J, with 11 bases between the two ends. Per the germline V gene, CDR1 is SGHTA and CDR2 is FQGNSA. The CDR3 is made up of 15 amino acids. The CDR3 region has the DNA TGTGCCAGCAGCTTAGCCCCCGGGACAACCTACGAGCAGTACTTC. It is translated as CASSLAPGTTYEQYF. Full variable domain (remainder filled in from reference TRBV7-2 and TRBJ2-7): GAGVSQSPSNKVTEKGKDVELRCDPISGHTALYWYRQSLGQGLEFLIYFQGNSAPDKSGLPSDRFSAERTGGSVSTLTIQRTQQEDSAVYLCASSLAPGTTYEQYFGPGTRLTVT.

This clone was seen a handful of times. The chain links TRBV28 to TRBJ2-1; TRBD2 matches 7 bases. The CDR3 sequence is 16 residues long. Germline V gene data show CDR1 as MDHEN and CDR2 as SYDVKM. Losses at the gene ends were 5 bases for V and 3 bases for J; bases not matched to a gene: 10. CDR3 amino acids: CASSPDLADNYNEQFF. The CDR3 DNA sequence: TGTGCCAGCAGTCCGGATCTAGCGGACAACTACAATGAGCAGTTCTTC.

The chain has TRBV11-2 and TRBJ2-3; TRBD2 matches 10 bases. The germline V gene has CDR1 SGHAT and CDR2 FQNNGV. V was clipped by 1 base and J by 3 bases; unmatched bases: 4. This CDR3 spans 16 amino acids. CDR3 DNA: TGTGCCAGCAGCTTAGGAGCGGGGGGGGGAACAGATACGCAGTATTTT. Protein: CASSLGAGGGTDTQYF.

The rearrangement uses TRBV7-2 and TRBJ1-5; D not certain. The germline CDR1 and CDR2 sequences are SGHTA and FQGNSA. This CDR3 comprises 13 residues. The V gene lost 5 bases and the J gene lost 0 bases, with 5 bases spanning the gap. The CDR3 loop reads CASSPNSNQPQHF. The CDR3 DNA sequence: TGTGCCAGCAGCCCTAATAGCAATCAGCCCCAGCATTTT.

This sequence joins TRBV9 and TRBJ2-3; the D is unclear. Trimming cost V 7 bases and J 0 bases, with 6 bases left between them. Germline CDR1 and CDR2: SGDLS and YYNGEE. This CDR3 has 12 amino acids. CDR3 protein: CASRASTDTQYF. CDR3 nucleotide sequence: TGTGCCAGCCGCGCTAGCACAGATACGCAGTATTTT.

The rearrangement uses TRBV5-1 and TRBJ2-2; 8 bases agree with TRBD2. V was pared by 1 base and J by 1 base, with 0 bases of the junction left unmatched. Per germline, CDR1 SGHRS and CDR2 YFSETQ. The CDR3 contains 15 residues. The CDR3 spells CASSLLAGNTGELFF. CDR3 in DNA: TGCGCCAGCAGCTTGCTAGCGGGGAACACCGGGGAGCTGTTTTTT.

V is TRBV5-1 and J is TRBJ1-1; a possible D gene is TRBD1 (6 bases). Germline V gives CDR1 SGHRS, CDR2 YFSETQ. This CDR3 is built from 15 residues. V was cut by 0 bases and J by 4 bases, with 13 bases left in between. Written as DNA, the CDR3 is TGCGCCAGCAGCTTGGGGGTGCAGGGGTCCACTGAAGCTTTCTTT. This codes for CASSLGVQGSTEAFF.

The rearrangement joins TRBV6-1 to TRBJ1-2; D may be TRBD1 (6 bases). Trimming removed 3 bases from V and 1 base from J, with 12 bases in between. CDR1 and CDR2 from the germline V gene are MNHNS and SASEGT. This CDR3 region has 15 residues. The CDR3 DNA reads TGTGCCAGCAGTGATCCCAGGGGAGGTAACTATGGCTACACCTTC. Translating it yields CASSDPRGGNYGYTF.

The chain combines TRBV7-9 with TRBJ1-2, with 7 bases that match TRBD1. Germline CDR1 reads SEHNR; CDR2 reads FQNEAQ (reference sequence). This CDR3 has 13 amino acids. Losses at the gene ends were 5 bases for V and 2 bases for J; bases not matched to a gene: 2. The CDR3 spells CASSVQGNYGYTF. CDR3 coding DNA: TGTGCCAGCAGCGTACAGGGGAACTATGGCTACACCTTC.

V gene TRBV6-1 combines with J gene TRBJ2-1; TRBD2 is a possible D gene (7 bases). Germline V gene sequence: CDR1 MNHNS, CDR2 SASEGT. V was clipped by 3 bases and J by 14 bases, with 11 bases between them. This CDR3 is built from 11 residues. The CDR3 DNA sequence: TGTGCCAGCAGTGAGAGGGGGGGGGAGTTCTTC. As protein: CASSERGGEFF.

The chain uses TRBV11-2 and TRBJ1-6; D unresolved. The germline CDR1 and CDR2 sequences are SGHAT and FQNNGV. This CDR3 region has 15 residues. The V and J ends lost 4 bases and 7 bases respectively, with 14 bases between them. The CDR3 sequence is CASSSLTFPNSPLHF. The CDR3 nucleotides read TGTGCCAGCAGCTCGCTTACCTTTCCCAATTCACCCCTCCACTTT. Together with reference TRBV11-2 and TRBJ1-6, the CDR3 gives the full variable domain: EAGVAQSPRYKIIEKRQSVAFWCNPISGHATLYWYQQILGQGPKLLIQFQNNGVVDDSQLPKDRFSAERLKGVDSTLKIQPAKLEDSAVYLCASSSLTFPNSPLHFGNGTRLTVT.

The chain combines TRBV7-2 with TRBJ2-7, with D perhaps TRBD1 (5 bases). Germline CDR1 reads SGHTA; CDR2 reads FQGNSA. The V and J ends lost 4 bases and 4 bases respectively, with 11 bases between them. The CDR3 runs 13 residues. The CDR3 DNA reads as TGTGCCAGCAGCTCAAACCAGGGATACGAGCAGTACTTC. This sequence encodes CASSSNQGYEQYF.

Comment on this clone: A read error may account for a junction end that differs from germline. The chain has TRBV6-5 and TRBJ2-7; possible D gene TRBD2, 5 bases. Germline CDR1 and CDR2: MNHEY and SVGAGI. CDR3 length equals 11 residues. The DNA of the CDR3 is TGTGCCAGCAGTTATGACTACCAGCAGTACTTC. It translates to CASSYDYQQYF.

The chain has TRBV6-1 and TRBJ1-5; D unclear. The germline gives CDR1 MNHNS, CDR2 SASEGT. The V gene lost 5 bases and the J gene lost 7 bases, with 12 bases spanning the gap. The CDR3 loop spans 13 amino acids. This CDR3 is CASSKEGGQPQHF. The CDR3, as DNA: TGTGCCAGCAGTAAGGAGGGTGGCCAGCCCCAGCATTTT.

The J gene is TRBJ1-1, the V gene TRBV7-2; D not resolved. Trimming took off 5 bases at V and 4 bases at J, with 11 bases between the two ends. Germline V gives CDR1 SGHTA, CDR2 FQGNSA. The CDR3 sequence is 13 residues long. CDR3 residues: CASSPYPATEAFF. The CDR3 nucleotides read TGTGCCAGCAGCCCCTACCCGGCCACTGAAGCTTTCTTT.

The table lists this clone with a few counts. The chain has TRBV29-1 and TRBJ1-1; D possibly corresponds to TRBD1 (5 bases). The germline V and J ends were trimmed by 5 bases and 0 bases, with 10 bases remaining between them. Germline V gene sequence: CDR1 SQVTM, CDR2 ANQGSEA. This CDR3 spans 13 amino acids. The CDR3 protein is CSVRLGVNTEAFF. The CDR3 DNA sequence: TGCAGCGTTAGACTGGGGGTGAACACTGAAGCTTTCTTT.